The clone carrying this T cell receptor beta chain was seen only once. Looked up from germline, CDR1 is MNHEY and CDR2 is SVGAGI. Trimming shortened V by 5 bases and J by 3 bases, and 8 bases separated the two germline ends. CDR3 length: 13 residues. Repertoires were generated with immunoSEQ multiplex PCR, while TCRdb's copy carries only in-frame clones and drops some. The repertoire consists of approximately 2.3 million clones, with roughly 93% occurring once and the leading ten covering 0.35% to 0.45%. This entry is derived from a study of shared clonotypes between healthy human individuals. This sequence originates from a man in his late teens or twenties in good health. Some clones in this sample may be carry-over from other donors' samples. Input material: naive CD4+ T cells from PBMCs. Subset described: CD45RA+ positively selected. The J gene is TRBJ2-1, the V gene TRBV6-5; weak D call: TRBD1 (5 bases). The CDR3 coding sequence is TGTGCCAGCAGTCAGGACAACTACAATGAGCAGTTCTTC. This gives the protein CASSQDNYNEQFF.